This TCR delta chain derives from a study of delta chains in infants with herpesvirus infections (dated by TCRdb to 2022 to 2023). About the investigation overall: A Ugandan infant birth cohort was prospectively followed from birth to characterize gammadelta T cell responses to primary cytomegalovirus (CMV) infection. The study looked for a public fetal Vdelta1/Vgamma8 gammadelta TCR clonotype in infants infected with CMV after birth. gammadelta TCRs were sequenced from PBMC obtained from under 20 CMV-infected infants (one congenitally infected) and roughly eight CMV-uninfected infants for whom sufficient sample was available. By approximate age, the infant blood samples fell into groups of 1.5, 4, 8 and 12 months. Previously published Belgian fetal and cord blood gammadelta TCR data were included only for comparison and were not generated in this cohort. What the study reported, not specific to this receptor: The public Vdelta1 clonotype appeared in 4 of 18 CMV-infected infants: three infected postnatally before 120 days of age, plus the congenitally infected infant. The frequency of the public clonotype among Vdelta1 cells appeared to be inversely correlated with age at infection and fell quickly, apparently not lasting beyond approximately 9 weeks. The public clonotype was detected only at the first time point after infection and was not found in uninfected infants or in infants infected after 120 days. In CMV-uninfected infants, the public clonotype might still exist at levels below the detection limit. A small sample size and the lack of race- or environment-matched controls were noted by the authors, because CMV is acquired by nearly all Ugandans before adulthood.

The method was RT-PCR. To generate TCR cDNA, PBMC RNA underwent reverse transcription with SuperScript II using gamma-chain- and delta-chain-specific primers. The cDNA was purified with AMPure XP beads, then amplified and indexed with Illumina adapters using the Nextera XT Index Kit. gammadelta TCR libraries were sequenced on an Illumina MiSeq with a V2 300-cycle kit. The study's processing was this. Using MiXCR v2.1.12, CDR3 sequences were assembled, and reads were mapped onto D, J and V genes obtained from GenBank. VDJtools v1.2.1 was used to analyze the repertoires of the CDR3 clonotypes. TCRdb reanalyzed the public reads with the CATT caller, and identical DNA sequences were merged afterwards. In this record, the V and J calls reflect TCRdb's handling and not the investigators' own analysis. This sample holds roughly 710 delta-chain clones; 55% were observed only once. Of the sample, 32% is held by the ten largest clones.

Pregnant women getting prenatal care were recruited in Kampala, Uganda, and their infants were enrolled; maternal HIV status had to be documented. Weekly visits were made to families, and infant clinical information, oral swabs and peripheral blood were collected beginning at 6 weeks of age and every 4 months thereafter. After blood was collected in heparin tubes, PBMC were isolated using Ficoll-Paque density gradient centrifugation and then cryopreserved. Points on this clone: The clone's antigen remains unknown. A far more abundant clone sits one base away, making this likely a read error.

From its cysteine to its phenylalanine, the CDR3 spans 23 amino acids. This entry keeps only the CDR3 DNA: 69 bases, framed from base 1. Relative to germline, V is missing 9 bases and J is missing 4 bases, with 36 bases of the junction outside any gene match. CDR1 and CDR2 are read off the germline V gene as TSESDYY and QEAYKQQN. The sequence was collected from a human donor who was a Ugandan infant, either HIV-exposed or HIV-unexposed (not recorded which). The sequences come from peripheral blood, collected at time point 4 of longitudinal follow-up. Recombination joined TRAV38-2/DV8 with TRDJ1; TRDD3 lines up with 10 middle nucleotides. The CDR3 is CASARPFPTPFLGGYARSDKLIF. The bases are TGTGCTTCCGCTCGCCCGTTTCCTACTCCCTTCTTAGGGGGATACGCGAGAAGCGATAAACTCATCTTT.